The 5 T cell receptor beta chains presented below share a single source sample, sequenced in a study of graft-versus-host responses after intestinal transplantation. The protocol was immunoSEQ multiplex PCR, while the TCRdb copy is restricted to in-frame clones and leaves out a portion. The data show 90,000 to 150,000 clones, with 90% to 95% seen just once and over 0.1% held by the top ten. These receptors lack a known antigen. The sample was unstimulated CD4+ T cells sorted from spleen or lymph node cells, taken before intestinal transplant. The source is a human donor who received an intestinal transplant.

This chain connects TRBV6-5 to TRBJ2-7; 7 bases are a match to TRBD1. Losses at the gene ends were 6 bases for V and 12 bases for J; bases not matched to a gene: 17. Germline V gives CDR1 MNHEY, CDR2 SVGAGI. The CDR3 has 14 residues. The CDR3 spells CASSPRDRITSMYF. In nucleotides, the CDR3 is TGTGCCAGCAGCCCCCGGGACAGAATTACGAGCATGTACTTC.

This clone showed up just once. This chain joins TRBV6-6 and TRBJ2-2, with D perhaps matching TRBD2 (5 bases). V was pared by 4 bases and J by 3 bases, with 12 bases between. Germline loops: CDR1 MNHNY, CDR2 SVGAGI (reference sequence). The CDR3 length is 15 residues. The CDR3 DNA reads TGTGCCAGCAGTTCCGGCGGGCACCACACCGGGGAGCTGTTTTTT. It translates to CASSSGGHHTGELFF.

This chain links TRBV9 with TRBJ2-6, with D possibly being TRBD1 (6 bases). V was pared by 4 bases and J by 4 bases, with 15 bases between. The CDR3 loop spans 16 amino acids. Germline V lookup: CDR1 SGDLS, CDR2 YYNGEE. The CDR3 DNA follows: TGTGCCAGCAGCACTCGACAGGTATCCGGGGCCAACGTCCTGACTTTC. Encoded protein: CASSTRQVSGANVLTF.

The J gene is TRBJ2-1, the V gene TRBV18, with 8 bases that match TRBD2. Trimming cost V 8 bases and J 7 bases; bases outside gene matches: 7. Per the germline V gene, CDR1 is KGHSH and CDR2 is LQKENI. The CDR3 loop spans 13 amino acids. The CDR3 nucleotides read TGTGCCAGCCATAGCGGGGTTGTTAATGAGCAGTTCTTC. Residues: CASHSGVVNEQFF.

The rearrangement uses TRBV9 and TRBJ2-3; D is unclear. The CDR3 runs to 11 residues. Germline CDR1 and CDR2: SGDLS and YYNGEE. V was cut by 0 bases and J by 10 bases, with 6 bases left in between. In DNA form, the CDR3 reads TGTGCCAGCAGCGTAGAGCTATCGCAGTATTTT. Translation: CASSVELSQYF.